This T cell receptor beta chain was captured in a study of OX40 agonist ivuxolimab in advanced cancers. Study-level background: Each patient was given ivuxolimab into a vein every 2 weeks, at 0.01 to 10 mg/kg. Study outcomes and limitations: Patients with a partial response at 0.1-3.0 mg/kg had among the lowest clonal expansion.

Here immunoSEQ multiplex PCR was the method, and the copy in TCRdb shows in-frame clones only, minus some. The repertoire has around 69,000 clones, 80% to 90% of them found once; the top ten carry roughly 4.2%. This CDR3 has 13 amino acids. Trimming stripped 2 bases from V and 2 bases from J, with 6 bases between. Germline CDR1 is MRHNA and CDR2 is SNTAGT. A remark on this clone: Its antigen is as yet unknown. The sample carries other DNA sequences with the same CDR3.

Material: CD4+ or CD8+ T cells sorted from blood, obtained in a trial of the OX40 agonist ivuxolimab. The chain has TRBV6-4 and TRBJ1-1; D unclear. The receptor's source is an adult with an advanced solid tumor such as melanoma, head and neck, liver or kidney cancer. CDR3: CASSDQPNTEAFF. The CDR3 coding sequence is TGTGCCAGCAGTGACCAGCCAAACACTGAAGCTTTCTTT.